These T cell receptor beta chains were read from a single sample in a study of cytomegalovirus exposure and HLA in healthy donors. Produced via immunoSEQ multiplex PCR; TCRdb's table is partial and in-frame only. The sample includes more than 110,000 clones, about three quarters of them seen just once. Sequenced input: PBMCs. These receptors originate from a woman in her thirties or forties in good health and CMV-seronegative. Each CDR3 is given with its conserved first and last residue. Clone size is given for some rows only: seen once, a few or many times, or a class if the clone is expanded.

size	V	CDR3
-	TRBV11-2	CASSLEVLAGGVDEQFF
-	TRBV27	CASSLSILGNTIYF
-	TRBV27	CASSLTFGQGRFF
-	TRBV2	CASRHGLQSSGNTIYF
few	TRBV2	CASTTGQYNEQFF
-	TRBV6-1	CASSESAGGQETQYF
-	TRBV6-5	CASSFSGWAEAFF
-	TRBV29-1	CSVEDHRGYEQFF
-	TRBV6-1	CASSEMAFNEQYF
-	TRBV2	CASERAGSSQHVGYTF
few	TRBV29-1	CSVRGQGDEQYF
few	TRBV6-6	CASSYTGEQFF
once	TRBV15	CATSRFSTGGNTGELFF
-	TRBV7-2	CASSLYEGGYTEAFF
-	TRBV14	CASSQRDRPYNEQFF
once	TRBV6-1	CASSVGVGVAKNIQYF
many	TRBV18	CASHIKSATGELFF
-	TRBV7-3	CASSLDRGASGYTF
few	TRBV4-1	CASSLPRDQETQYF
-	TRBV6-5	CASSSGGVTEAFF
-	TRBV11-2	CASSPGRQGIYNEQFF
-	TRBV9	CASSVEGGQLGEQFF
-	TRBV6-1	CASGGNMNTEAFF
-	TRBV11-2	CASRPSGGRADTQYF
-	TRBV4-2	CASSQALADSNQPQHF
once	TRBV6-1	CASSETGTGFRFLYGYTF
-	TRBV4-1	CASSQQGYLAKNIQYF
-	TRBV7-7	CASSVRGWQDTQYF
-	TRBV9	CASSETGDGALLYGYTF
-	TRBV5-6	CASSYQTGNYGYTF
once	TRBV27	CASSLLEGKGSGYTF
once	TRBV21-1	CARVTDGYTF
-	TRBV7-6	CASSLGEDRQAEAFF
-	TRBV18	CASSPAGGASRGMLYEQYF
-	TRBV9	CASSVGHPNEQYF
-	TRBV9	CASSVGPGQGAGELFF
-	TRBV4-2	CASSSVSPNYGYTF
-	TRBV6-6	CASSQTGRQNTGELFF
-	TRBV5-4	CASSSSTGGETQYF